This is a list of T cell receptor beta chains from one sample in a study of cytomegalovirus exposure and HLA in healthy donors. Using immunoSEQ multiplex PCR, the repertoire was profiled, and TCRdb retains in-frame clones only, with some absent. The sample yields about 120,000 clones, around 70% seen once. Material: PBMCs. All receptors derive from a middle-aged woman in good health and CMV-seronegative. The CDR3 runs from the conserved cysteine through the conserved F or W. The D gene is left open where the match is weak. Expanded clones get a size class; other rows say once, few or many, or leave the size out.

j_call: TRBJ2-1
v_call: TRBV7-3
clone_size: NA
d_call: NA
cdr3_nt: TGTGCCAGCAGCCCCGCTACCTCCTACAATGAGCAGTTCTTC
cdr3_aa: CASSPATSYNEQFF

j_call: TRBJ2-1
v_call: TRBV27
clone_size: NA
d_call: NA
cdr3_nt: TGTGCCAGCAGAAATAGGGGCCATGAGCAGTTCTTC
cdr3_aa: CASRNRGHEQFF

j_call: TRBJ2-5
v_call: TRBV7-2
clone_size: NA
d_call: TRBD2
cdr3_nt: TGTGCCAGCAGCTTTATACTAGCGGGAGGGCCAGAGACCCAGTACTTC
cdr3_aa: CASSFILAGGPETQYF

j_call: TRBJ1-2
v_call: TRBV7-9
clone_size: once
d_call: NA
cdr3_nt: TGTGCCAGCAGACTTCCAGGGCCCTTTGGCTACACCTTC
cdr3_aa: CASRLPGPFGYTF

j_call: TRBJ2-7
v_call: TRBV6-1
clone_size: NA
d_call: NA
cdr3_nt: TGTGCCAGCAGTGAATCGGAGACCTACGAGCAGTACTTC
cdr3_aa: CASSESETYEQYF

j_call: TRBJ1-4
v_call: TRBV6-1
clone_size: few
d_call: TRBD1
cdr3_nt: TGTGCCAGCAGGTCTCCGGGACAGAGAGATGAAAAACTGTTTTTT
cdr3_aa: CASRSPGQRDEKLFF

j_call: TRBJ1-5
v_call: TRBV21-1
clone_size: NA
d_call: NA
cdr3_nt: TGTGCCAGCATTAACAAAGTGGACAGGCTAAAATTTATAGGTATCAATCAGCCCCAGCATTTT
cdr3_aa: CASINKVDRLKFIGINQPQHF

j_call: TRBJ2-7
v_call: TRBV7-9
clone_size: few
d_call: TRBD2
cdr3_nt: TGTGCCAGCAGCTCCGGACTAGCCCACGAGCAGTACTTC
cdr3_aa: CASSSGLAHEQYF

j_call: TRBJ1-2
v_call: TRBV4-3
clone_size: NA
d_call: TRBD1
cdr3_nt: TGCGCCAGCAGCCAAGGGGACAGCTTCTATGGCTACACCTTC
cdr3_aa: CASSQGDSFYGYTF

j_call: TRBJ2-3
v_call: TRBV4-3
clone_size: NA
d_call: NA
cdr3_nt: TGCGCCAGCAGCCAAGAGTTGGGGGGATGGCTACAGTATTTT
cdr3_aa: CASSQELGGWLQYF

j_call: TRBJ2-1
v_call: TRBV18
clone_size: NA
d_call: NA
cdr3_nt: TGTGCCAGCTCACCATCCTATAGCGGCTCCTACAATGAGCAGTTCTTC
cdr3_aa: CASSPSYSGSYNEQFF

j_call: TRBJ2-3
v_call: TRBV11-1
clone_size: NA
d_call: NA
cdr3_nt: TGTGCCAGCAGCTTAGCGACAGGCACAGATACGCAGTATTTT
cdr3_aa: CASSLATGTDTQYF

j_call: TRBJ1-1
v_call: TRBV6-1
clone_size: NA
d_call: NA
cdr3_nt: TGTGCCAGCAGTGAACGGGGGGGAGGTGAAGCTTTCTTT
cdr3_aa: CASSERGGGEAFF

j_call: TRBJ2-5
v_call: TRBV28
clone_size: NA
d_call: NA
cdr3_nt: TGTGCCAGCACCGATCCACCGGGACAGAGGAGGGGGGAGACCCAGTACTTC
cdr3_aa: CASTDPPGQRRGETQYF

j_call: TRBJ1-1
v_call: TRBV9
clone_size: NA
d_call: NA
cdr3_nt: TGTGCCAGCAGCGGTACGGGGAAATTCGTCGGGGAAGCTTTCTTT
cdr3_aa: CASSGTGKFVGEAFF

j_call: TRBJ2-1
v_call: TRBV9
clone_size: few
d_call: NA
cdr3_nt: TGTGCCAGCAGCCCTTCTAATTCCTACAATGAGCAGTTCTTC
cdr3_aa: CASSPSNSYNEQFF

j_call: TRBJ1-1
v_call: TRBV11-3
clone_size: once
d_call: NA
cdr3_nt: TGTGCCAGCAGCATTCGACGGGACACTGAAGCTTTCTTT
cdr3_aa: CASSIRRDTEAFF

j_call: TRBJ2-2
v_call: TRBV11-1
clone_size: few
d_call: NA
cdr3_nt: TGTGCCAGCAGCTTAGAGGACAGCGTGAACACCGGGGAGCTGTTTTTT
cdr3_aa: CASSLEDSVNTGELFF

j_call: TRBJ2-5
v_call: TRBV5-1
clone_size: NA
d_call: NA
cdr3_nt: TGCGCCAGCAGCTTGGCCGGGGGTAGCCAAGAGACCCAGTACTTC
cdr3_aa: CASSLAGGSQETQYF

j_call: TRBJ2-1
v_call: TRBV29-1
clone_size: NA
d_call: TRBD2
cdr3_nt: TGCAGCGTTGTTCCCGGGAGGGCCGGCAATGAGCAGTTCTTC
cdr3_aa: CSVVPGRAGNEQFF

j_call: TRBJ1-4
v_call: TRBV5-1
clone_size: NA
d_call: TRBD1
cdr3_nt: TGCGCCAGCAGCCCCAGACTAAACAGGGGGCGGCCACCCCGCTTTAATGAAAAACTGTTTTTT
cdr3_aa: CASSPRLNRGRPPRFNEKLFF

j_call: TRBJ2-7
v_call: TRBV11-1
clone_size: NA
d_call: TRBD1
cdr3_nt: TGTGCCAGCAGCCCGGGACAGGGGAGAGACGAGCAGTACTTC
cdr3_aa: CASSPGQGRDEQYF

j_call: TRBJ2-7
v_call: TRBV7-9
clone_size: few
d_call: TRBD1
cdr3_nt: TGTGCCAGCAGCGTGCCGGGACAGAACTCCTACGAGCAGTACTTC
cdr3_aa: CASSVPGQNSYEQYF

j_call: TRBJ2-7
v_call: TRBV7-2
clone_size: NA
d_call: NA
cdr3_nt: TGTGCCAGCAGCTTAGTTACAGTCTCCTACGAGCAGTACTTC
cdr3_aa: CASSLVTVSYEQYF

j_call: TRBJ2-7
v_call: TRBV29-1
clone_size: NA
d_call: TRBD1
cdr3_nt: TGCAGCGTTACAGGACAGGGGAACTACGAGCAGTACTTC
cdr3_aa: CSVTGQGNYEQYF

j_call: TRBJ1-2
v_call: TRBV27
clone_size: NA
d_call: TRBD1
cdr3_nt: TGTGCCAGCAGTCTCGACAGGACAGGATTCTATGGCTACACCTTC
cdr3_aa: CASSLDRTGFYGYTF

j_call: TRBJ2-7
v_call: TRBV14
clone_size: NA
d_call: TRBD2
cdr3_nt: TGTGCCAGCAGCCAACTCTCTTCCGGGACTATTCGTTACGAGCAGTACTTC
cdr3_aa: CASSQLSSGTIRYEQYF

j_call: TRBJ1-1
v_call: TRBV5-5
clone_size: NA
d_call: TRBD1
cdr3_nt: TGTGCCAGCAGCCCCCGGACAGGGCCATCTACCGCTGAAGCTTTCTTT
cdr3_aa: CASSPRTGPSTAEAFF

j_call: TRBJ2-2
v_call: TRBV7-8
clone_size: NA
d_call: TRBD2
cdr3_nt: TGTGCCAGCAGCTTAGAGGCGGCACTAGCGGGAGCCACCGGGGAGCTGTTTTTT
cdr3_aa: CASSLEAALAGATGELFF

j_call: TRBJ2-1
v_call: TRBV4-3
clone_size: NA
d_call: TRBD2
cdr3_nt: TGCGCCAGCAGCCAAGAGGGAGCGGGGGGGCCTTTAAATGAGCAGTTCTTC
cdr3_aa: CASSQEGAGGPLNEQFF

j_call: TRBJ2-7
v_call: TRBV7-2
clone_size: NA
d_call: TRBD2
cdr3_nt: TGTGCCAGCAGCGGGACCGGGGGGTACTACGAGCAGTACTTC
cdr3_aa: CASSGTGGYYEQYF

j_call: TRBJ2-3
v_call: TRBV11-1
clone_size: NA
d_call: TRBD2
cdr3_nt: TGTGCCAGCAGTCTTCTAGCGGGGGGTCAGGATACGCAGTATTTT
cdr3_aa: CASSLLAGGQDTQYF

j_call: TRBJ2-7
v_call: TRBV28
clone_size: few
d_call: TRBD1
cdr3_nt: TGTGCCAGCAGGGCTCGACAGGGGGATATCTACGAGCAGTACTTC
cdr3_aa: CASRARQGDIYEQYF

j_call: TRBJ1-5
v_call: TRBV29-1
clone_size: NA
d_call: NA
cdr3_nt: TGCAGCGTTGGACCTGGGGGGAATCAGCCCCAGCATTTT
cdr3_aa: CSVGPGGNQPQHF

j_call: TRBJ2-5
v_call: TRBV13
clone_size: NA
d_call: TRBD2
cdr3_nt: TGTGCCAGCAGCTTCCTAGCGGGACAAGAGACCCAGTACTTC
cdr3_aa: CASSFLAGQETQYF

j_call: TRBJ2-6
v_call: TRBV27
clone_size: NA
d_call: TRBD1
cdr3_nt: TGTGCCACCGGGGCAGGGGGCGGTGGGGCCAACGTCCTGACTTTC
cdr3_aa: CATGAGGGGANVLTF

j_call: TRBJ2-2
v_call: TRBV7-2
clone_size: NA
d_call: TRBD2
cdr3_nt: TGTGCCAGCAGCGGAACTAGCGCGGGCACCGGGGAGCTGTTTTTT
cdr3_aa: CASSGTSAGTGELFF

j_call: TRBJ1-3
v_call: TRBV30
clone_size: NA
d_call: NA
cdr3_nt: TGTGCCTGGAGTAAAGGGGCTGGAAACACCATATATTTT
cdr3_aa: CAWSKGAGNTIYF

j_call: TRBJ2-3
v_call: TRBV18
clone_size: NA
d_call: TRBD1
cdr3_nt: TGTGCCAGCTCACCAACCGACAGGGGTTGGACAGATACGCAGTATTTT
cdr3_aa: CASSPTDRGWTDTQYF

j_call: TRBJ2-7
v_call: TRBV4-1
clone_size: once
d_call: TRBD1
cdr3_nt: TGCGCCAGCAGCCAAATCATGGGACAGGGGGCCTACGAGCAGTACTTC
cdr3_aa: CASSQIMGQGAYEQYF

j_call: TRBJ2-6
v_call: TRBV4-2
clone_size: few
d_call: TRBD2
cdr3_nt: TGTGCCAGCAGCCAAGATGCTGGGGGAGGGCCTGGGGCCAACGTCCTGACTTTC
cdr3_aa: CASSQDAGGGPGANVLTF

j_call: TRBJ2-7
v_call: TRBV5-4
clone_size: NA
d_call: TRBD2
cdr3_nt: TGTGCCAGCAGCCCGGGGGCTAGCGGGCTATACGAGCAGTACTTC
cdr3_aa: CASSPGASGLYEQYF